This TCR beta chain was found in a study of blood T cell repertoires in COVID-19. CDR1 SQVTM and CDR2 ANQGSEA come from the germline V gene. The CDR3 spans 13 residues. V lost 6 bases and J 3 bases, leaving 14 bases between the germline ends. Here immunoSEQ multiplex PCR was the method, and the copy in TCRdb shows in-frame clones only, minus some. The data show around 290,000 clones, about 89% seen once. Sequenced sample: peripheral blood. This clonotype was obtained from a man aged 35-49 years with acute or convalescent COVID-19. This chain links TRBV29-1 with TRBJ1-1, with unresolved D. CDR3 DNA sequence: TGCAGCGTGGCTGTAGCTCGGGACACTGAAGCTTTCTTT. It codes for CSVAVARDTEAFF.